The clone carrying this T cell receptor beta chain was seen a handful of times. With 4 bases clipped from V and 5 bases from J, the junction kept 7 bases outside the gene matches. The CDR3 covers 15 residues. The germline gives CDR1 SGHRS, CDR2 YFSETQ. The sample originates from a study of blood T cell repertoires in COVID-19. The data were produced by immunoSEQ multiplex PCR, yet TCRdb's version contains in-frame clones alone and is incomplete. The sample lists around 200,000 clones, 85% occurring once. Sequencing input: PBMCs or T cells enriched from blood (not recorded which). This chain joins TRBV5-1 and TRBJ2-7, with 12 bases matching TRBD2. This clonotype was sampled from a middle-aged man who had recovered from COVID-19. CDR3 sequence (DNA): TGCGCCAGCAGCCTGACTAGCGGGAGTATCCACGAGCAGTACTTC. As protein: CASSLTSGSIHEQYF.